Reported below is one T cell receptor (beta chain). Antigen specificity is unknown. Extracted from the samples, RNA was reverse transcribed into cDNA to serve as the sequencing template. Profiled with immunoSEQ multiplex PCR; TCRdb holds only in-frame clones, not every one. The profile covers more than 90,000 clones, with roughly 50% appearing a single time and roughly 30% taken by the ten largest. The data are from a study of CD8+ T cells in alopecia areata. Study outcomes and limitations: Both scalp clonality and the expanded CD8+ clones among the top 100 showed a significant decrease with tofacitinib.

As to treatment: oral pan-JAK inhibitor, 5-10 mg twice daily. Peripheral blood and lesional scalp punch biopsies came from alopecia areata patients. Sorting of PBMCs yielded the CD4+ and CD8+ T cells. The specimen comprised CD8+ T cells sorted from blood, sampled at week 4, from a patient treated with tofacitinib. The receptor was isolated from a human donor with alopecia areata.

The CDR3 loop is CASSIGQGANNEQFF. Here the CDR3 DNA reads TGTGCCAGTAGTATCGGACAGGGGGCCAACAATGAGCAGTTCTTC. The gene calls are TRBV19 and TRBJ2-1, with TRBD1 identical over 11 bases. The CDR3 is 15 amino acids. The ends lost 3 bases at V and 5 bases at J; junction bases unmatched: 3. The germline V gene has CDR1 LNHDA and CDR2 SQIVND (reference sequence). The full variable domain, rest sourced from reference TRBV19 and TRBJ2-1, is DGGITQSPKYLFRKEGQNVTLSCEQNLNHDAMYWYRQDPGQGLRLIYYSQIVNDFQKGDIAEGYSVSREKKESFPLTVTSAQKNPTAFYLCASSIGQGANNEQFFGPGTRLTVL.